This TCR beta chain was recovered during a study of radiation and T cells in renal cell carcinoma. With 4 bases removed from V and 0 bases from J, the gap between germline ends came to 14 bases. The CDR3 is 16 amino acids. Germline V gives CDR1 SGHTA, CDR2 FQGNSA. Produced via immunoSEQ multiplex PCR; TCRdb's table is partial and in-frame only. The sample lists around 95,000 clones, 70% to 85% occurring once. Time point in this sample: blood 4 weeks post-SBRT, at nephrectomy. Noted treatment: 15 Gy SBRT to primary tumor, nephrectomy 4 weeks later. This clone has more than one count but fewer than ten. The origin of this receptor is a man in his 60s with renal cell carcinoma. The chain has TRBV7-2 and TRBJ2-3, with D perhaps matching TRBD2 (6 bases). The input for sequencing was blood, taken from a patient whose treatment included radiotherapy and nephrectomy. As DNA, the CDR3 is TGTGCCAGCAGCTCGGTAGGAGGGAGGAGCACAGATACGCAGTATTTT. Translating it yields CASSSVGGRSTDTQYF.